Below, 5 T cell receptor beta chains from the same sample are listed, as sequenced in a study of T cells in Graves' hyperthyroidism and ophthalmopathy. RNA transcripts served as the template for amplifying TCR beta CDR3 regions. Using the HTBI primer set, a first-round RT-PCR was run on the TCR CDR3. MiXCR, applied by TCRdb to the multiplex PCR reads, yields one record per CDR3 protein. The sample shows about 410,000 distinct CDR3 sequences, approximately 15% of them seen only once. Material: blood. These receptors were obtained from a man aged 18 to 30 with Graves' ophthalmopathy.

This clonotype came up many times. The chain uses TRBV5-1 and TRBJ2-5; a weak D match, TRBD2 (5 bases). The CDR3 sequence is 17 residues long. V lost 4 bases and J 3 bases, leaving 22 bases between the germline ends. Germline lookup yields CDR1 SGHRS and CDR2 YFSETQ. CDR3 sequence: CASSRGPLGLVKETQYF. As DNA, the CDR3 is TGCGCCAGCAGCCGAGGACCACTAGGTCTAGTTAAAGAGACCCAGTACTTC.

This clonotype has ten or more counts. This sequence joins TRBV20-1 and TRBJ2-5; D is undetermined. The CDR3 covers 12 residues. The germline CDR1 and CDR2 sequences are DFQATT and SNEGSKA (reference sequence). Trimming removed 6 bases from V and 7 bases from J, with 15 bases in between. Written as DNA, the CDR3 is TGCAGTGCCAGCATAGGCCCGGGGACCCAGTACTTC. Translating gives CSASIGPGTQYF.

This clonotype was detected ten times or more. This chain connects TRBV5-1 to TRBJ2-7; possible D gene TRBD2, 6 bases. V lost 0 bases and J 3 bases, leaving 13 bases between the germline ends. The CDR3 has 15 amino acids. Germline-derived CDR1 and CDR2 are SGHRS and YFSETQ. This CDR3 reads CASSLELAGNYEQYF. CDR3 in DNA: TGCGCCAGCAGCTTGGAACTAGCCGGAAACTACGAGCAGTACTTC.

This clonotype was seen at least ten times. The rearrangement joins TRBV6-1 to TRBJ2-7; D ambiguous. The germline V and J ends were trimmed by 5 bases and 3 bases, with 11 bases remaining between them. The CDR3 spans 13 residues. CDR1 is MNHNS, CDR2 SASEGT, per germline. CDR3 in amino acids: CASSYFRSYEQYF. CDR3 nucleotides: TGTGCCAGCAGTTATTTCAGGAGCTACGAGCAGTACTTC.

The V call is TRBV10-2, the J call TRBJ2-7, with D perhaps given as TRBD1 or TRBD2 (5 bases each). In germline, CDR1 is WSHSY, CDR2 SAAADI. This CDR3 spans 14 amino acids. Trimming stripped 4 bases from V and 3 bases from J, with 13 bases between. The CDR3 sequence is CASSGRDVHYEQYF. CDR3 nucleotide sequence: TGCGCCAGCAGTGGCCGGGACGTGCACTACGAGCAGTACTTC.